This T cell receptor beta chain was obtained from a study of blood T cell repertoires in COVID-19. Recruitment covered about two dozen US areas and drew participants whose ages spanned about 18 to 90 years. The CDR3 is 15 amino acids. Germline V gene data show CDR1 as SGHVS and CDR2 as FNYEAQ. The junction had 4 bases not matched to a gene; V was cut back by 5 bases and J by 1 base. Profiled with immunoSEQ multiplex PCR; TCRdb holds only in-frame clones, not every one. Of a few hundred thousand clones in the sample, roughly 85% are singletons; the top ten hold about 4.1%. The specimen was PBMCs or T cells enriched from blood (not recorded which). The V call is TRBV7-6, the J call TRBJ2-3; TRBD1 matches at 9 bases. The TCR was taken from a woman aged 40 to 55 with acute COVID-19. CDR3 DNA: TGTGCCAGCAGCCCGGGACAGGGAGGCACAGATACGCAGTATTTT. It translates to CASSPGQGGTDTQYF.